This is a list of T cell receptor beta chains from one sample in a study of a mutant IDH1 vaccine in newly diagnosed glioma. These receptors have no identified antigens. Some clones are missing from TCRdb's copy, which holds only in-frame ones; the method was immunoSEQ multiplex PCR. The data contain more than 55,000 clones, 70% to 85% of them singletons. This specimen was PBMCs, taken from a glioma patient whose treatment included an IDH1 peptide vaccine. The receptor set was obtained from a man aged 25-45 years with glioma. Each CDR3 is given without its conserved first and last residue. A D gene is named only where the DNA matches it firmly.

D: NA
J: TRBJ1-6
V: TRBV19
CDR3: ASTRQVYNSPLH

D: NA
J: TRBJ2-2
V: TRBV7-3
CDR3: ASSPRGLAGNTGELF

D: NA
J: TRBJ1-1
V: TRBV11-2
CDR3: ASSLGTDTEAF

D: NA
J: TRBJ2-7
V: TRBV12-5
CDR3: ASAKGLFYEQY

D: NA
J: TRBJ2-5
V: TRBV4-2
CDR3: ASSQEWSAQETQY

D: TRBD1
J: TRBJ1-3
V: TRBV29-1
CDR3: SVRTGLSSGNTIY

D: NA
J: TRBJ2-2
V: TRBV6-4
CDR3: ASSPRSNTGELF

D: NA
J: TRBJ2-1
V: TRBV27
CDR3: ASSFPGIYNEQF

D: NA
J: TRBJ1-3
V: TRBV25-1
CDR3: ASSDRASGNTIY

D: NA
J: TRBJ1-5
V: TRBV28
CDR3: ASRGDRSYQPQH

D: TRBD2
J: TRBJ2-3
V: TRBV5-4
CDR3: ASSLRGEIKDTQY

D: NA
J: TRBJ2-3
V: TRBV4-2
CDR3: ASSLGTITSTDTQY

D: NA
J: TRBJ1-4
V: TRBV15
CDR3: ATSRDGTLLQEKLF

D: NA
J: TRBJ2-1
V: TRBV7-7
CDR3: ASSLEGVGEQF

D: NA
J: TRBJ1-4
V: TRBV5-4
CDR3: ASSLQGSREKLF

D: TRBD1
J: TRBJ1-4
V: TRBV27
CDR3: ASRSSGTGGGKLF

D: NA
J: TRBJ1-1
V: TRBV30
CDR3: AWRSRGVNEAF

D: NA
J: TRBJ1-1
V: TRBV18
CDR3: ASSLWTPNTEAF

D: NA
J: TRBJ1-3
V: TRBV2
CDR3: ASSVGQPGGNTIY

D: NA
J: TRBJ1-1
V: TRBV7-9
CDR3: ASSPGGQYKAF

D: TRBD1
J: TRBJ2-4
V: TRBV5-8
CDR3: ASSYFRGQGALGAKNIQY

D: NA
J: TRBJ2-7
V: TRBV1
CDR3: TSSQESPPGHEQY